What follows describes a single T cell receptor beta chain. Its antigen is unknown. Base qualities are not provided; no much larger clone lies one nucleotide away. The CDR1 and CDR2 encoded by the germline V gene (reference sequence) are MNHNY and SVGAGI. Reading from cysteine to phenylalanine, the CDR3 counts 14 amino acids. Just CDR3 DNA is preserved here, 42 bases in frame from base 1. The V and J ends are trimmed by 0 bases and 1 base, leaving 6 bases between them. This sample is drawn from a study of blood T cells in healthy people across ages (dated by TCRdb to about 2015). Regarding the study in general: In model experiments, template switching captured about one uniquely barcoded TCR beta cDNA molecule for every two T cells. Donors of different ages were randomly distributed across sequencing lanes to avoid experimental bias. The donors were split into four age groups: young (average about 16 years), middle-aged (about 40), aged (more than 60) and long-lived (more than 80). The study measured age-related changes in TCR beta repertoire diversity using deep sequencing normalized with unique cDNA molecular identifiers. Using the same blood draw, the study looked at two additional independent replicas of 1 million unique cDNA reads for two donors, one aged 18 to 30 and the other aged 80 or older. The research as a whole found: Observed TCR beta diversity per million T cells fell roughly linearly with age, and a significant reduction was already apparent by age roughly 40. Bulk unsorted PBMC profiling prevented conclusive comparison of naive and antigen-experienced compartments. Compared with the aged group, the long-lived group had more naive CD4+ T cells, fewer expanded clones and increased TCR diversity, suggesting age selection. Estimates of total diversity based on one million sequenced T cells were considered lower bounds and underestimates. A strong correlation was found between observed TCR beta diversity and the percentage of naive T cells measured by flow cytometry. The CMV infection status of donors was not known, potentially confounding age-related changes in expanded clonotypes.

Libraries were made using 5' RACE. These reads were obtained on an Illumina HiSeq 2500. A second roughly 7 to 11 cycle PCR used a sample-barcoded 5' primer and a J-beta primer mix. A template-switch 5' adaptor carrying 12 random nucleotides introduced a unique molecular identifier onto each TCR beta cDNA molecule. Each sample yielded at least 3 million CDR3-containing paired-end reads. First-strand cDNA was synthesized from all RNA with the Mint cDNA synthesis kit, primed by a TRBC-specific oligonucleotide. All cDNA was treated with uracil-DNA glycosylase and then went through a first 18-cycle PCR with the universal primers M1SS and BC2_uni_R. The paper's data handling went like this. For normalization, 1 million high-quality reads were randomly selected from each sample, with every read carrying a distinct molecular identifier. Reads sharing molecular identifiers were discarded rather than binned into consensus sequences. MiTCR, run with a Q25 quality threshold and the strictest error-elimination algorithm, handled CDR3 identification, clonotype clustering and error correction. A nonparametric unseen species model with Euler transformation was used to estimate a lower bound on total TCR beta diversity. TCRdb reran the public reads through fastp at Q25 and MiXCR, keeping productive beta chains. Under each unique CDR3 protein, matching rows form one entry showing the most common genes and DNA. What appears here as the V and J calls and clone size reflects TCRdb's work, not the paper's. Within this sample are more than 1,400,000 distinct CDR3 sequences, with 42% of them counted one time only. Jointly, the top ten make up under 8% of the sample.

Donors were a few dozen systemically healthy Caucasian individuals from Russia aged roughly 6 to 90 years. Each donor gave ten milliliters of peripheral blood, collected into EDTA-treated Vacutainer tubes. Ficoll-Paque density-gradient centrifugation was used to isolate PBMCs, with at least 6.5 million per sample. Total RNA was extracted from PBMCs with Trizol reagent, with at least 6 micrograms obtained per sample. For every donor, flow cytometry on a PBMC aliquot measured the percentage of naive CD45RAhigh/CD27high T cells. The sequence was obtained from a woman aged 18-29 years in good health. The chain is made from TRBV6-6 and TRBJ2-5, with no confidently assigned D gene. The sequenced material came from blood. The CDR3 reads as follows: CASSYSEFQETQYF. The sequenced DNA is TGTGCCAGCAGTTACTCGGAGTTCCAAGAGACCCAGTACTTC.